Shown below are 10 T cell receptor beta chains from a single sample sequenced in a study of blood T cell repertoires in COVID-19. Method: immunoSEQ multiplex PCR; TCRdb's copy keeps in-frame clones and lacks some. The sample shows under 150,000 clones, less than 85% of them seen only once. The sample taken for sequencing was peripheral blood. Receptors were obtained from a man aged 25-45 years with acute or convalescent COVID-19.

This clone came up a few times. In DNA form, the CDR3 reads TGCGCCAGCGGTGGACAGGGGGCCCCCTACGAGCAGTACTTC. It encodes CASGGQGAPYEQYF. The chain joins TRBV5-1 to TRBJ2-7; 11 bases align to TRBD1. CDR1 and CDR2 (germline): SGHRS, YFSETQ. V lost 7 bases and J lost 2; bases outside the gene matches: 5. The CDR3 is 14 residues long. The whole variable domain, filled in from reference TRBV5-1 and TRBJ2-7, reads KAGVTQTPRYLIKTRGQQVTLSCSPISGHRSVSWYQQTPGQGLQFLFEYFSETQRNKGNFPGRFSGRQFSNSRSEMNVSTLELGDSALYLCASGGQGAPYEQYFGPGTRLTVT.

This clone was observed a few times. The CDR3 is CASSQEVGGSHLYGYTF. CDR3 nucleotides: TGCGCCAGCAGCCAAGAGGTTGGAGGCTCCCACCTTTATGGCTACACCTTC. The chain couples TRBV4-3 to TRBJ1-2; D not resolved. The V end lost 0 bases, the J end lost 5 bases, and 19 bases lay between the germline ends. This CDR3 region has 17 residues. Germline V CDR1 and CDR2: LGHNA, YSLEER.

This clone was found a few times. This chain links TRBV7-6 with TRBJ2-1, with a tentative D call TRBD2 (6 bases). V lost 5 bases and J lost 6, with 23 bases in between. The length of the CDR3 is 17 residues. CDR1 and CDR2 (germline): SGHVS, FNYEAQ. CDR3 region: CASSPGTPPESFNEQFF. CDR3 sequence (DNA): TGTGCCAGCAGCCCCGGGACTCCACCCGAATCGTTCAATGAGCAGTTCTTC.

CDR3 nucleotide sequence: TGTGCCAGCAGCTCCGGGAACCACATCACCGGGGAGCTGTTTTTT. Its translation is CASSSGNHITGELFF. The genes are TRBV7-2 and TRBJ2-2, with a tentative D call TRBD2 (5 bases). CDR1 and CDR2 from the germline V gene are SGHTA and FQGNSA. Trimming removed 4 bases from V and 4 bases from J, with 13 bases in between. This CDR3 is 15 amino acids long.

This chain connects TRBV7-8 to TRBJ2-1, with TRBD2 matching over 16 bases. The trim removed 4 bases at V and 7 bases at J, leaving 4 bases unmatched. Germline V gene sequence: CDR1 SGHVS, CDR2 FQNEAQ. The CDR3 is made up of 16 amino acids. The CDR3 nucleotides are TGTGCCAGCAGCTCTGGGACTAGCGGGGGGGCGAATGAGCAGTTCTTC. This codes for CASSSGTSGGANEQFF.

The chain couples TRBV5-4 to TRBJ2-7, with TRBD1 matching 7 bases. The CDR3 sequence is 15 residues long. V was clipped by 4 bases and J by 2 bases; unmatched bases: 9. CDR1 and CDR2 (germline): SGHNT, YYREEE (reference sequence). CDR3 bases: TGTGCCAGCAGCCCGGACAGGCTCTCAACCTACGAGCAGTACGTC. As protein: CASSPDRLSTYEQYV.

This chain connects TRBV27 to TRBJ2-6; TRBD2 agrees at 12 bases. The CDR3 has 18 residues. Germline trimming cut 4 bases from V and 2 bases from J; bases unmatched to any gene: 6. Germline assignment: CDR1 MNHEY and CDR2 SMNVEV (reference sequence). The CDR3 here is CASSSLRLAGAGANVLTF. The CDR3 coding sequence is TGTGCCAGCAGTTCCCTAAGACTAGCGGGGGCTGGGGCCAACGTCCTGACTTTC.

V is TRBV6-6 and J is TRBJ1-1; a weak D match, TRBD1 (6 bases). The CDR3 length is 14 residues. Looked up from germline, CDR1 is MNHNY and CDR2 is SVGAGI (reference sequence). Trimming took 6 bases from V and 1 from J, leaving 12 bases between them. The CDR3, as DNA: TGTGCCAGCAGCCGGACAGCTTCGAACACTGAAGCTTTCTTT. As protein: CASSRTASNTEAFF.

This clone was detected once. Other DNA sequences within the sample encode an identical CDR3. This sequence joins TRBV12-3 or TRBV12-4 and TRBJ2-7; 7 bases are shared with TRBD1. The CDR3 has 12 residues. V gave up 6 bases and J gave up 4 bases; unmatched junction bases: 3. CDR3 loop: CASSPGQYEQYF. The CDR3 region has the DNA TGTGCCAGCAGCCCGGGACAGTACGAGCAGTACTTC.

The chain has TRBV23-1 and TRBJ2-5; 7 nucleotides match TRBD2. TRBV23-1 has ORF status, its function being uncertain. V dropped 6 bases and J dropped 5; count of bases not matched to a gene: 15. The CDR3 runs to 16 residues. The CDR3 coding sequence is TGCGCCAGCAGACCAGCAGGGCGGGAGATTCCCGAGACCCAGTACTTC. Its translation: CASRPAGREIPETQYF.